The 24 T cell receptor beta chains below all came from one sample that was sequenced in a study of tissue T cells after allogeneic stem cell transplantation. Sample time point: mouse harvest day 14 after allogeneic transplant. Tail vein injection delivered 10^7 T-cell-depleted bone marrow cells and 10^6 splenic CD5+ T cells. This table comes from immunoSEQ multiplex PCR, and its TCRdb copy is limited to in-frame clones, with some not included. The table shows around 1,200 clones, with around 45% occurring only once. The sequenced material came from liver tissue. Receptors were obtained from a female BALB/c mouse given C57BL/6 T cells with graft-versus-host disease after an allogeneic hematopoietic cell transplant.

Of note for this clone: Any gene name here is a mouse gene name. The CDR3 end lies 1 residue beyond the end of the read and is filled in from the germline J gene. This chain joins TRBV26 and TRBJ1-3; no reliable D call. Germline lookup yields CDR1 KGHPV and CDR2 FQNQEV (reference sequence). The length of the CDR3 is 11 residues. Trimming took off 4 bases at V and 6 bases at J, with 4 bases between the two ends. The CDR3 sequence is CASSPSNTLYF. The DNA read from the CDR3 is TGTGCCAGCAGTCCATCAAATACGCTCTAT.

Of note for this clone: Mouse names are used for the genes. With the read ending 1 residue before the CDR3 end, the germline J gene is used to fill in that end. The gene calls are TRBV26 and TRBJ2-7; 10 positions agree with TRBD2. Unmatched junction bases numbered 1, after V lost 6 bases and J lost 2 bases. This CDR3 is 13 amino acids long. Germline CDR1 and CDR2: KGHPV and FQNQEV (reference sequence). CDR3: CASRGTGAYEQYF. The sequenced part of the CDR3 DNA is TGTGCCAGCAGGGGGACTGGGGCCTATGAACAGTAC. Filled out from reference TRBV26 and TRBJ2-7, the complete variable domain reads NSKVIQTPRYLVKGQGQKAKMRCIPEKGHPVVFWYQQNKNNEFKFLINFQNQEVLQQIDMTEKRFSAECPSNSPCSLEIQSSEAGDSALYLCASRGTGAYEQYFGPGTRLTVL.

A remark on this clone: The genes are named according to mouse. The read ends 1 residue shy of where the CDR3 ends; the end is completed using the germline J gene. The rearrangement joins TRBV5 to TRBJ1-4; D ambiguous. The germline CDR1 and CDR2 sequences are LGHNA and YNLKQL (reference sequence). The CDR3 loop spans 13 amino acids. The ends were cut back, 4 bases at V and 1 base at J, with 4 bases in the middle. The CDR3 loop is CASSPHSNERLFF. The part of the CDR3 DNA that was read is TGTGCCAGCAGCCCCCATTCCAACGAAAGATTATTT.

Notes on this clone: One junction end disagrees with the germline gene, perhaps due to a read error. Gene names are the mouse ones. The read terminates 1 residue before the CDR3 end, so the remaining end is supplied by the germline J gene. J is TRBJ2-3 and V is TRBV13-2; 8 nucleotides match TRBD2. The CDR3 contains 13 residues. CDR1 and CDR2 (germline): NNHNN, SYGAGS (reference sequence). CDR3 region: CARGGGRAETLYF. The CDR3 DNA, read in part, is TGTGCCCGCGGGGGGGGGCGGGCAGAAACGCTGTAT.

About this clone: These gene names are mouse names. The CDR3 end falls 1 residue outside the read, so it is completed with the germline J gene. The J gene is TRBJ2-5, the V gene TRBV3; D gene ambiguous. Germline loops: CDR1 SNHLY, CDR2 FYNGKV (reference sequence). This CDR3 has 14 amino acids. V dropped 2 bases and J dropped 6 bases, with 12 bases sitting between them. CDR3 DNA (partial): TGTGCCAGCAGCTTATCGAGGGTCCAGGACACCCAGTAC. This gives the protein CASSLSRVQDTQY. The entire CDR3 protein is CASSLSRVQDTQYF.

Turning to this clone: The listed genes are named as in mouse. The read stops 1 residue short of the end of the CDR3; the missing end is completed from the germline J gene. V is TRBV31 and J is TRBJ2-7; 12 bases are shared with TRBD1. The CDR3 is made up of 15 amino acids. J gave up 0 bases and V 1 base, and 1 base lay outside the gene matches. Germline V CDR1 and CDR2: GKSSPN, SITVG. CDR3 loop: CAWSRDRGRSYEQYF. CDR3 DNA (partial): TGTGCCTGGAGTCGGGACAGGGGGCGCTCCTATGAACAGTAC.

Worth noting for this clone: Gene names and germline refer to mouse. The CDR3 goes on 1 residue after the read ends, and that part is filled in from the germline J gene. The chain joins TRBV26 to TRBJ1-6; TRBD1 matches 9 bases. Being an ORF, TRBJ1-6 has a function that is uncertain. Trimming cost V 4 bases and J 9 bases; bases outside gene matches: 7. The CDR3 loop spans 15 amino acids. Germline CDR1 and CDR2: KGHPV and FQNQEV (reference sequence). Incomplete CDR3 DNA: TGTGCCAGCAGTCCATCGGGACAGGGAGGTTCGCCCCTCTAC. Translating gives CASSPSGQGGSPLY. The complete CDR3 reads CASSPSGQGGSPLYF.

Notes on this clone: Gene labels here are mouse ones. Read data end 1 residue before the CDR3 end; the end is taken from the germline J gene. The J gene is TRBJ2-1, the V gene TRBV16; unclear D gene. Germline lookup yields CDR1 SGHSA and CDR2 FRNQAP. Trimming pared 5 bases from V and 0 bases from J, leaving 5 bases between. The CDR3 covers 13 residues. The sequenced part of the CDR3 DNA is TGTGCAAGCAGCCGACATAACTATGCTGAGCAGTTC. Translated, it gives CASSRHNYAEQF. The whole CDR3 sequence is CASSRHNYAEQFF.

In its sample, this clone was seen a few times. Here the gene names and germline are mouse. The observed sequence ends 1 residue before the CDR3 terminus, with the missing tail filled in from the germline J gene. The V call is TRBV29, the J call TRBJ1-4; D remains ambiguous. V was cut by 0 bases and J by 6 bases, with 2 bases left in between. Germline CDR1 MSHET, CDR2 SYDVDS. There are 12 residues in the CDR3. The CDR3 loop is CASSLSDERLFF. Incomplete CDR3 DNA: TGTGCTAGCAGTTTATCAGACGAAAGATTATTT.

This clone was counted only a few times. Gene names and germline match the mouse. The read gets to within 1 residue of the CDR3 end, and the germline J gene fills in the rest. The gene calls are TRBV12-1 and TRBJ2-7, with 9 bases lining up with TRBD2. The CDR3 loop spans 13 amino acids. Trimming at V came to 0 bases and at J to 4 bases, leaving 0 bases not matched to a gene. The germline CDR1 and CDR2 sequences are SGHSN and HYEKVE. The CDR3 region is CASSLDWGYEQYF. The sequenced part of the CDR3 DNA is TGTGCCAGCTCTCTCGACTGGGGGTATGAACAGTAC.

About this clone itself: All gene names here are mouse names. The CDR3 is cut off 1 residue early in the read; its end comes from the germline J gene. The rearrangement uses TRBV12-1 and TRBJ2-5; D is unresolved. V was clipped by 0 bases and J by 3 bases, with 6 bases between them. Germline lookup yields CDR1 SGHSN and CDR2 HYEKVE. The CDR3 consists of 13 residues. This chain's CDR3 is CASSLVDQDTQYF. The sequenced part of the CDR3 DNA is TGTGCCAGCTCTCTCGTGGATCAAGACACCCAGTAC.

This clone is labeled as large. Gene names and germline match the mouse. The CDR3 DNA, read in part, is TGTGCCAGCAAGCCTGGGGGGGCCTATGAACAGTAC. It specifies CASKPGGAYEQY. The full CDR3 protein is CASKPGGAYEQYF. The V call is TRBV14, the J call TRBJ2-7, with 9 bases matching TRBD2. The CDR3 end is not reached by the read, which stops 1 residue before it; the germline J gene fills it in. V was pared by 6 bases and J by 2 bases, with 3 bases of the junction left unmatched. The CDR3 contains 13 residues. CDR1 is SGHDT, CDR2 FRDEAV, per germline. Full variable domain (outside the CDR3, taken from reference TRBV14 and TRBJ2-7): EAGVTQSPRYAVLQEGQAVSFWCDPISGHDTLYWYQQPRDQGPQLLVYFRDEAVIDNSQLPSDRFSAVRPKGTNSTLKIQSAKQGDTATYLCASKPGGAYEQYFGPGTRLTVL.

This clone was counted a few times. Gene names are mouse gene names. The read ends 1 residue before the CDR3 terminus; that terminus is restored from the germline J gene. The chain joins TRBV19 to TRBJ1-1; TRBD1 might be the D (5 bases). The ends were cut back, 4 bases at V and 3 bases at J, with 10 bases in the middle. The length of the CDR3 is 13 residues. Germline assignment: CDR1 FNHDT and CDR2 SITEND (reference sequence). CDR3 residues: CASSGGGDTEVFF. Partial CDR3 DNA: TGTGCCAGCAGTGGGGGAGGGGACACAGAAGTCTTC. Full variable domain (outside the CDR3, taken from reference TRBV19 and TRBJ1-1): GGIITQTPKFLIGQEGQKLTLKCQQNFNHDTMYWYRQDSGKGLRLIYYSITENDLQKGDLSEGYDASREKKSSFSLTVTSAQKNEMAVFLCASSGGGDTEVFFGKGTRLTVV.

As for this clone: Genes and germline come from the mouse. The read terminates 1 residue before the CDR3 end, so the remaining end is supplied by the germline J gene. The chain combines TRBV31 with TRBJ1-4; TRBD1 might be the D (5 bases). The CDR3 has 14 amino acids. The germline CDR1 and CDR2 sequences are GKSSPN and SITVG. Deletions cut 0 bases from V and 3 bases from J, with 8 bases between. The CDR3 spells CAWSLRTTNERLFF. The part of the CDR3 DNA that was read is TGTGCCTGGAGTCTACGGACAACCAACGAAAGATTATTT.

Remarks on this clone: Mouse names are used for the genes. The observed sequence ends 1 residue before the CDR3 terminus, with the missing tail filled in from the germline J gene. The V gene is TRBV15, the J gene TRBJ2-2; D may match TRBD1 or TRBD2 (6 bases each). The germline gives CDR1 SGHND, CDR2 FRSKSL. Trimming cost V 3 bases and J 4 bases, with 12 bases left between them. The CDR3 covers 15 residues. CDR3 DNA, as far as it was read: TGTGCCAGCAGTTTCGGGGGCCTCCTCACCGGGCAGCTCTAC. This encodes CASSFGGLLTGQLY. The entire CDR3 reads CASSFGGLLTGQLYF.

To note about this clone: Mouse gene names and germline throughout. The read is 1 residue too short to cover the CDR3 end, so that end is filled in from the germline J gene. V gene TRBV26 combines with J gene TRBJ1-5; D perhaps matches TRBD1 (5 bases). V lost 7 bases, J lost 0 bases, and 10 bases lay in between. Germline CDR1 KGHPV, CDR2 FQNQEV (reference sequence). The CDR3 extends over 14 amino acids. The DNA read from the CDR3 is TGTGCCAGCACCACAGGTTATAACAACCAGGCTCCGCTT. Residues: CASTTGYNNQAPL. Given in full, the CDR3 is CASTTGYNNQAPLF.

This clone was detected a few times. Gene names are the mouse ones. The sequence runs out 1 residue before the end of the CDR3; the remainder is reconstructed from the germline J gene. The chain recombines TRBV3 with TRBJ2-7; 10 nucleotides match TRBD1. With 4 bases clipped from V and 4 bases from J, the junction kept 1 base outside the gene matches. The germline CDR1 and CDR2 sequences are SNHLY and FYNGKV (reference sequence). The length of the CDR3 is 13 residues. CDR3 residues: CASSWDRGYEQYF. CDR3 bases read: TGTGCCAGCAGCTGGGACAGGGGTTATGAACAGTAC.

Comment on this clone: Germline and genes: mouse. The sequence runs out 1 residue before the end of the CDR3; the remainder is reconstructed from the germline J gene. The V call is TRBV12-1, the J call TRBJ2-1; D possibly matches TRBD1 or TRBD2 (5 bases each). V was trimmed by 3 bases and J by 0 bases, leaving 11 bases between them. The length of the CDR3 is 15 residues. Germline V lookup: CDR1 SGHSN, CDR2 HYEKVE. CDR3 residues: CASSWGGVNYAEQFF. CDR3 DNA, as far as it was read: TGTGCCAGCTCTTGGGGAGGGGTTAACTATGCTGAGCAGTTC.

In the case of this clone: Gene names follow the mouse nomenclature. CDR3 bases read: TGTGCCAGCAGCCTCACAGGGGCGGGGAATTCGCCCCTCTAC. It codes for CASSLTGAGNSPLY. The whole CDR3 protein is CASSLTGAGNSPLYF. The gene calls are TRBV5 and TRBJ1-6; 7 bases fit TRBD1. The read finishes 1 residue shy of the CDR3 end, and the germline J gene is used to complete it. TRBJ1-6 is noted as an ORF with a role that remains uncertain. The CDR3 runs 15 residues. V trimming: 4 bases; J trimming: 7 bases; junction bases outside the gene matches: 7. Germline V CDR1 and CDR2: LGHNA, YNLKQL (reference sequence).

In regard to this clone: Mouse gene names and germline throughout. Read coverage stops 1 residue before the CDR3 terminus; the germline J gene supplies the remainder. V and J are TRBV16 and TRBJ2-7; D remains unclear. The germline CDR1 and CDR2 sequences are SGHSA and FRNQAP. This CDR3 region has 13 residues. V was pared by 5 bases and J by 0 bases, with 8 bases between. CDR3 residues: CASSLDISYEQYF. The sequenced CDR3 bases are TGTGCAAGCAGCCTCGACATCTCCTATGAACAGTAC.

As for this clone: Here the gene names and germline are mouse. Read sequence stops 1 residue before the CDR3 end, and the germline J gene provides the missing end. This rearrangement joins TRBV5 to TRBJ1-6; D ambiguous. TRBJ1-6 is recorded as an ORF, its role being uncertain. V lost 2 bases to trimming and J lost 0 bases, with 5 bases between them. The CDR3 sequence is 15 residues long. Germline V CDR1 and CDR2: LGHNA, YNLKQL (reference sequence). This CDR3 is CASSQTDSYNSPLYF. The part of the CDR3 DNA that was read is TGTGCCAGCAGCCAAACAGATTCCTATAATTCGCCCCTCTAC.

Regarding this clone: Gene names denote mouse genes. The read falls 1 residue short of the CDR3 end, and the missing part is taken from the germline J gene. V usage is TRBV12-1 and J usage is TRBJ2-7; no firm D call. The CDR3 loop spans 10 amino acids. CDR1 and CDR2 from the germline V gene are SGHSN and HYEKVE. V shed 8 bases and J shed 4 bases, with 8 bases lying between them. This chain's CDR3 is CANSKYEQYF. The sequenced part of the CDR3 DNA is TGTGCCAACTCAAAGTATGAACAGTAC.

In its sample, this clone was seen a few times. These gene names are mouse names. The sequenced fragment ends 1 residue before the CDR3 boundary, so the rest is inferred from the germline J gene. This chain connects TRBV3 to TRBJ2-5; D is uncertain. Trimming took 5 bases from V and 0 from J, leaving 3 bases between them. CDR1 and CDR2 (germline): SNHLY, FYNGKV (reference sequence). This CDR3 has 12 amino acids. The covered CDR3 bases are TGTGCCAGCAGCCCTAACCAAGACACCCAGTAC. Amino acids: CASSPNQDTQY. The whole CDR3 protein is CASSPNQDTQYF.

This clone counts as large (0.1 to 1%). Germline and genes here are mouse. The read ends 1 residue shy of where the CDR3 ends; the end is completed using the germline J gene. The chain recombines TRBV12-1 with TRBJ1-1; D uncertain. Germline assignment: CDR1 SGHSN and CDR2 HYEKVE. V was clipped by 4 bases and J by 3 bases, with 14 bases between them. The CDR3 runs to 14 residues. The CDR3 here is CASSPDEGYTEVFF. The CDR3 DNA, read in part, is TGTGCCAGCTCCCCCGACGAGGGCTACACAGAAGTCTTC.